The 2 T cell receptor beta chains below all came from one sample that was sequenced in a study of early stage breast cancer tumors. Some clones are missing from TCRdb's copy, which holds only in-frame ones; the method was immunoSEQ multiplex PCR. The sample contains 45,000 to 60,000 clones, approximately 90% of which appear only once. Sequencing input: blood. These receptors originate from a person aged 70 to 80 with breast cancer.

The chain links TRBV9 to TRBJ2-3, with TRBD1 matching over 9 bases. This CDR3 contains 16 residues. V shed 2 bases, J shed 6 bases, and the junction held 10 bases outside the gene matches. CDR1 is SGDLS and CDR2 is YYNGEE in the germline V gene. DNA of the CDR3: TGTGCCAGCAGCGTTGCGTTGGGACAGGGATATGATACGCAGTATTTT. It translates to CASSVALGQGYDTQYF.

The chain uses TRBV5-6 and TRBJ2-1; D is possibly TRBD1 (6 bases). The CDR3 is 15 amino acids. Trimming shortened V by 4 bases and J by 0 bases, and 11 bases separated the two germline ends. Looked up from germline, CDR1 is SGHDT and CDR2 is YYEEEE. CDR3 residues: CASSGDRSSYNEQFF. The CDR3 DNA reads as TGTGCCAGCAGCGGAGACAGGAGCTCCTACAATGAGCAGTTCTTC. Based on the CDR3 plus reference TRBV5-6 and TRBJ2-1, the full variable domain is DAGVTQSPTHLIKTRGQQVTLRCSPKSGHDTVSWYQQALGQGPQFIFQYYEEEERQRGNFPDRFSGHQFPNYSSELNVNALLLGDSALYLCASSGDRSSYNEQFFGPGTRLTVL.